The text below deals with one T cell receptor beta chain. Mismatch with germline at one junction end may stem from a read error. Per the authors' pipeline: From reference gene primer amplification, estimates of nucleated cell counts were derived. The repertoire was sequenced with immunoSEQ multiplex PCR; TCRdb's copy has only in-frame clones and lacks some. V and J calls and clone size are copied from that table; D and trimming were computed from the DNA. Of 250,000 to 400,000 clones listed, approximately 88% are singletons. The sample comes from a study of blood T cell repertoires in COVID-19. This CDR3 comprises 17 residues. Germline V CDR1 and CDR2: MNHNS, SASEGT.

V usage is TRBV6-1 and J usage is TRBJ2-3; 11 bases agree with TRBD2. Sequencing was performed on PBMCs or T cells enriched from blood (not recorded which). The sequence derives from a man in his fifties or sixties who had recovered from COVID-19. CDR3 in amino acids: CASSQALLAGAPDTQYF. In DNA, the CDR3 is TGTGCCAGCAGTCAAGCCCTACTAGCGGGAGCTCCAGATACGCAGTATTTT.